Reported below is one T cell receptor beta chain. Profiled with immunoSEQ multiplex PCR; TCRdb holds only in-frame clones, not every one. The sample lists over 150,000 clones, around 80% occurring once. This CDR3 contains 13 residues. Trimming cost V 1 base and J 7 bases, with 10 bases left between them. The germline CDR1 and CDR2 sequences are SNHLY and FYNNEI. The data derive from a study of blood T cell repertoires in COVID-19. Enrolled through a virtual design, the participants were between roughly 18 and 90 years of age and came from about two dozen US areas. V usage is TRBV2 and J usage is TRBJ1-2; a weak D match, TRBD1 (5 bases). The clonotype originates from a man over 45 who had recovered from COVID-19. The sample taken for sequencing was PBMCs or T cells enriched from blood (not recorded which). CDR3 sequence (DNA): TGTGCCAGCAGTGAAGAGGTACAGGTTGGCTACACCTTC. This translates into CASSEEVQVGYTF.